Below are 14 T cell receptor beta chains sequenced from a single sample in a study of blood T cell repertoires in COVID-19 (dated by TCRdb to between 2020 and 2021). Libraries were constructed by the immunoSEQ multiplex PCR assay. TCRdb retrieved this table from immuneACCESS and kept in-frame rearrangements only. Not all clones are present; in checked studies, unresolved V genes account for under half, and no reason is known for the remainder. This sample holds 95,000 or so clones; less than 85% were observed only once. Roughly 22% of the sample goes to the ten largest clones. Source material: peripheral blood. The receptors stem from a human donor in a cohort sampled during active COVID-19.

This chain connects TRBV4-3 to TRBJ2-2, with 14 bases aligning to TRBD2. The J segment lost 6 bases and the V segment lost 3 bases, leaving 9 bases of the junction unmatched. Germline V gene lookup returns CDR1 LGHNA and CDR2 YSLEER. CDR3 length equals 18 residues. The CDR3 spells CASSQAIGLAGGSGELFF. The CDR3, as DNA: TGCGCCAGCAGCCAGGCTATTGGACTAGCGGGGGGTTCCGGGGAGCTGTTTTTT.

The CDR3 is CASSPSPGGRMNTEAFF. In nucleotides, the CDR3 is TGTGCCAGCTCACCATCCCCGGGCGGGAGAATGAACACTGAAGCTTTCTTT. The chain has TRBV18 and TRBJ1-1, with D hard to call. The V end lost 2 bases, the J end lost 0 bases, and 16 bases lay between the germline ends. Germline assignment: CDR1 KGHSH and CDR2 LQKENI. The CDR3 is made up of 17 amino acids.

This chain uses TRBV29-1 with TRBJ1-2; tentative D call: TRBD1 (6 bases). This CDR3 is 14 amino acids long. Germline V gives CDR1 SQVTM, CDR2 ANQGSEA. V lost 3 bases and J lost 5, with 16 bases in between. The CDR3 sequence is CSVDNRAPSYGYTF. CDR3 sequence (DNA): TGCAGCGTTGATAACAGGGCCCCCTCTTATGGCTACACCTTC.

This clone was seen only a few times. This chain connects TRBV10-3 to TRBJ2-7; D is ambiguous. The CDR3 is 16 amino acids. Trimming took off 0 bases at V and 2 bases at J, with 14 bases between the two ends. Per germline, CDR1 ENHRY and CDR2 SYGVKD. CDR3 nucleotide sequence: TGTGCCATCAGTGAGTCGATAACCAGATTAACCTACGAGCAGTACTTC. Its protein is CAISESITRLTYEQYF.

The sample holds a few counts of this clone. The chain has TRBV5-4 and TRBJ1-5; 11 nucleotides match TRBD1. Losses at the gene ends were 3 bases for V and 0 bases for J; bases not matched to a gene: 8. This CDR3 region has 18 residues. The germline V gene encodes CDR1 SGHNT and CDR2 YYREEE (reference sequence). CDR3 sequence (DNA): TGTGCCAGCAGCTCGGGACAGGGGGGGCCAAATAGCAATCAGCCCCAGCATTTT. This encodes CASSSGQGGPNSNQPQHF.

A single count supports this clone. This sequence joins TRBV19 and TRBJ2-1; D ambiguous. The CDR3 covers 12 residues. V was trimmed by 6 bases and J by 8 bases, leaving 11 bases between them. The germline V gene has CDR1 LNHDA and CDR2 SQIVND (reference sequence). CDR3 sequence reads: CASRRFGHEQFF. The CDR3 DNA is TGTGCCAGTAGACGGTTTGGTCATGAGCAGTTCTTC.

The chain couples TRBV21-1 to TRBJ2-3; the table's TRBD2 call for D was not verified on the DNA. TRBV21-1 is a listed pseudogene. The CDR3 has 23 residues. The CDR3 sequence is CASSKALYSIPTGLAGDSDTQYF. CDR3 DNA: TGTGCCAGCAGCAAAGCGCTTTATTCGATCCCGACGGGACTAGCGGGGGATTCAGATACGCAGTATTTT.

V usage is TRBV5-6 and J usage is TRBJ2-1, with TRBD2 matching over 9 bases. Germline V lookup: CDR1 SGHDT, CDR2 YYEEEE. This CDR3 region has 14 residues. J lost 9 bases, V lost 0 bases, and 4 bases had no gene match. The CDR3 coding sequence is TGTGCCAGCAGCTTGGGACTAGCGGCGGGTGAGCAGTTCTTC. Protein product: CASSLGLAAGEQFF.

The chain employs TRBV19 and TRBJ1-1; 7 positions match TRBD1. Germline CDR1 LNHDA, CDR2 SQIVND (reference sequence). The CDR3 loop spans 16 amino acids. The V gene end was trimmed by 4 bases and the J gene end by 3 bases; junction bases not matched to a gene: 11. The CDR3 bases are TGTGCCAGTAGTACGAATCGCGAGGGACAGTACACTGAAGCTTTCTTT. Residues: CASSTNREGQYTEAFF.

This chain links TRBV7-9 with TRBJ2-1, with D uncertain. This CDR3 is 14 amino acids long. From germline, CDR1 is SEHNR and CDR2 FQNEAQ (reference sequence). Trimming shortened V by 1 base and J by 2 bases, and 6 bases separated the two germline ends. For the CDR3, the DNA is TGTGCCAGCAGCTTAGAACTGGCCTACAATGAGCAGTTCTTC. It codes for CASSLELAYNEQFF.

The CDR3 region is CASSLPRDRLYTDTQYF. CDR3 DNA sequence: TGTGCCAGCAGCCTTCCCCGGGACAGGCTTTACACAGATACGCAGTATTTT. This rearrangement joins TRBV27 to TRBJ2-3; 8 bases line up with TRBD1. The CDR3 spans 17 residues. Germline CDR1 and CDR2: MNHEY and SMNVEV (reference sequence). V was clipped by 6 bases and J by 2 bases; unmatched bases: 13.

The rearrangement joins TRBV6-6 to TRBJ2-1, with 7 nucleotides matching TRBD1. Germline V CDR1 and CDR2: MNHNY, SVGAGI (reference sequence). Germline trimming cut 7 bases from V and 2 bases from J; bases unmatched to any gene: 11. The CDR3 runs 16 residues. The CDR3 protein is CASTSSPGTAYNEQFF. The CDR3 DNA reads TGTGCCAGCACTTCAAGCCCCGGGACAGCCTACAATGAGCAGTTCTTC.

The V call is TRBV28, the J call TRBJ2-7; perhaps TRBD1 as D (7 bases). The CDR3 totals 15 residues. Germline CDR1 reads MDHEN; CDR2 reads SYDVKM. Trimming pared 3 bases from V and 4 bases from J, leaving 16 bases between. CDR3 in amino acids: CASSLGGAGGYEQYF. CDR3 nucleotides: TGTGCCAGCAGTTTGGGCGGAGCAGGGGGGTACGAGCAGTACTTC.

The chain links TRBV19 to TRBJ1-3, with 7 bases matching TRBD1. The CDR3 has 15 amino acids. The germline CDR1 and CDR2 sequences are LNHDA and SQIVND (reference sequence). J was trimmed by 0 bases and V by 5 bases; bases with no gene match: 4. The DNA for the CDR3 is TGTGCCAGTAGTTCCGGACAGGTCTCTGGAAACACCATATATTTT. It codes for CASSSGQVSGNTIYF.